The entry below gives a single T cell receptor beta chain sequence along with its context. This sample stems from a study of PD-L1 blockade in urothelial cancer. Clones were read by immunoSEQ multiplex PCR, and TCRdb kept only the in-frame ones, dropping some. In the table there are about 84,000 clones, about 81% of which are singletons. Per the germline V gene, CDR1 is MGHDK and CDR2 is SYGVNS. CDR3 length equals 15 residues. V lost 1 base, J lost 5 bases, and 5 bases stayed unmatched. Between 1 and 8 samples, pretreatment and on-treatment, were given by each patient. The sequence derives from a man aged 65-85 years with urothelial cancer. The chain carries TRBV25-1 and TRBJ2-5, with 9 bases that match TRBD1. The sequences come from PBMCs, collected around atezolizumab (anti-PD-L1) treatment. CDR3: CASSEWGQGRETQYF. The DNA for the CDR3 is TGTGCCAGCAGTGAATGGGGACAGGGAAGGGAGACCCAGTACTTC.